These 32 T cell receptor beta chains came from one sample sequenced in a study of early T cells in non-severe SARS-CoV-2 infection. TCRdb reprocessed the 5' RACE reads with MiXCR, giving one entry per CDR3 protein. Among 50,000 to 65,000 distinct CDR3 sequences, roughly 21% were seen once, and the ten largest hold about 15%. Sequenced material: whole blood, taken at baseline. The receptors were sampled from an adult who was a healthcare worker with PCR-confirmed SARS-CoV-2 infection or an uninfected control (not recorded which).

The chain's CDR3 is CASSPRAASTYGYTF. DNA of the CDR3: TGTGCCAGCTCACCACGAGCCGCCTCCACCTATGGCTACACCTTC. The rearrangement links TRBV18 to TRBJ1-2; D unresolved. The V end was cut by 1 base, the J end by 4 bases, with 13 bases between. Germline values: CDR1 KGHSH, CDR2 LQKENI. The CDR3 has 15 amino acids.

The genes are TRBV7-9 and TRBJ2-1; D ambiguous. The CDR3 length is 14 residues. V was trimmed by 0 bases and J by 5 bases, leaving 8 bases between them. Germline V gene data show CDR1 as SEHNR and CDR2 as FQNEAQ (reference sequence). This CDR3 is CASSLAVRNNEQFF. CDR3 nucleotide sequence: TGTGCCAGCAGCTTAGCAGTAAGAAACAATGAGCAGTTCTTC.

This chain links TRBV3-1 with TRBJ2-3, with D uncertain. V was pared by 6 bases and J by 1 base, with 11 bases between. The CDR3 sequence is 14 residues long. Germline lookup yields CDR1 LGHDT and CDR2 YNNKEL (reference sequence). The CDR3 is CASRLSAGTDTQYF. The DNA of the CDR3 is TGTGCCAGCAGACTCTCGGCAGGCACAGATACGCAGTATTTT.

This sequence joins TRBV5-1 and TRBJ2-3, with 11 nucleotides matching TRBD2. CDR1 SGHRS and CDR2 YFSETQ come from the germline V gene. V lost 0 bases and J lost 5; bases outside the gene matches: 2. The CDR3 has 15 residues. CDR3 amino acids: CASSLELAGEDTQYF. In DNA, the CDR3 is TGCGCCAGCAGCTTGGAACTAGCGGGGGAAGATACGCAGTATTTT.

This clonotype has more than one count but fewer than ten. The chain carries TRBV12-3 or TRBV12-4 and TRBJ1-2; D is unclear. V dropped 6 bases and J dropped 4 bases, with 9 bases sitting between them. The CDR3 has 12 residues. The CDR3 nucleotides read TGTGCCAGCAGCGAAGGCTTCTATGGCTACACCTTC. It is translated as CASSEGFYGYTF.

This clonotype was observed many times. The CDR3 sequence is CSAPITNRGNYGYTF. The CDR3 DNA reads as TGCAGTGCTCCCATCACCAACAGGGGCAACTATGGCTACACCTTC. The V call is TRBV20-1, the J call TRBJ1-2; 7 bases are a match to TRBD1. Per germline, CDR1 DFQATT and CDR2 SNEGSKA (reference sequence). Losses at the gene ends were 5 bases for V and 2 bases for J; bases not matched to a gene: 11. The CDR3 sequence is 15 residues long.

Only a few counts were recorded for this clonotype. The chain recombines TRBV29-1 with TRBJ2-1; 11 bases line up with TRBD2. Germline V gene lookup returns CDR1 SQVTM and CDR2 ANQGSEA. The CDR3 extends over 15 amino acids. The J segment lost 0 bases and the V segment lost 3 bases, leaving 1 base of the junction unmatched. CDR3 nucleotide sequence: TGCAGCGTTGATACTAGCGGGAGCTCCTACAATGAGCAGTTCTTC. Translating it yields CSVDTSGSSYNEQFF.

The rearrangement joins TRBV27 to TRBJ1-1; TRBD1 might be the D (5 bases). The CDR3 length is 15 residues. From germline, CDR1 is MNHEY and CDR2 SMNVEV (reference sequence). The ends were cut back, 2 bases at V and 0 bases at J, with 10 bases in the middle. CDR3 loop: CASSLRPGVNTEAFF. CDR3 DNA: TGTGCCAGCAGTTTACGTCCGGGGGTGAACACTGAAGCTTTCTTT.

This clonotype was picked up a small number of times. The chain combines TRBV11-1 with TRBJ2-1; D not certain. Deletions cut 0 bases from V and 7 bases from J, with 10 bases between. This CDR3 comprises 14 residues. The germline gives CDR1 SGHAT, CDR2 FQDESV (reference sequence). The CDR3 nucleotides read TGTGCCAGCAGCTTAGCAGGCCCGAGGAATGAGCAGTTCTTC. This gives the protein CASSLAGPRNEQFF.

This chain uses TRBV6-6 with TRBJ2-7, with no clear D. This CDR3 spans 16 amino acids. V dropped 0 bases and J dropped 6 bases, with 18 bases sitting between them. Germline V gene data show CDR1 as MNHNY and CDR2 as SVGAGI (reference sequence). CDR3 sequence (DNA): TGTGCCAGCAGTTACTCGGCGACTCCCCTTGGGGTCGAGCAGTACTTC. It translates to CASSYSATPLGVEQYF.

This clonotype showed up just a few times. This sequence joins TRBV20-1 and TRBJ2-3; D not certain. Germline V CDR1 and CDR2: DFQATT, SNEGSKA (reference sequence). The CDR3 spans 14 residues. Trimming pared 6 bases from V and 2 bases from J, leaving 15 bases between. The CDR3 reads CSAARPTSTDTQYF. In DNA, the CDR3 is TGCAGTGCCGCCCGCCCTACGTCCACAGATACGCAGTATTTT.

In this sample, this clonotype turned up a few times. The gene calls are TRBV10-3 and TRBJ2-2; 10 bases match TRBD1. V lost 8 bases to trimming and J lost 3 bases; unmatched junction nucleotides: 0. CDR3 length: 13 amino acids. From germline, CDR1 is ENHRY and CDR2 SYGVKD. DNA for the CDR3: TGTGCCATCGGGACAGGGGACACCGGGGAGCTGTTTTTT. As protein: CAIGTGDTGELFF.

V and J are TRBV12-5 and TRBJ2-1, with no clear D. The CDR3 has 12 residues. The V end was cut by 5 bases, the J end by 10 bases, with 12 bases between. Per germline, CDR1 LGHNT and CDR2 FRNRAP. Written as DNA, the CDR3 is TGTGCTAGTGGTCGTTTACTCGGGGAGCAGTTCTTC. It is translated as CASGRLLGEQFF.

V usage is TRBV3-1 and J usage is TRBJ1-1; 7 bases align to TRBD1. The CDR3 length is 15 residues. From germline, CDR1 is LGHDT and CDR2 YNNKEL (reference sequence). Trimming removed 3 bases from V and 1 base from J; junction bases left unmatched: 5. In nucleotides, the CDR3 is TGTGCCAGCAGCCATTCCGGGACAGAGAACACTGAAGCTTTCTTT. Its translation is CASSHSGTENTEAFF.

The chain joins TRBV18 to TRBJ1-1; a weak D match, TRBD1 (5 bases). V dropped 0 bases and J dropped 3 bases, with 11 bases sitting between them. Germline CDR1 reads KGHSH; CDR2 reads LQKENI. The CDR3 loop spans 15 amino acids. The CDR3 DNA is TGTGCCAGCTCACCACCAATGTTAGGGGACACTGAAGCTTTCTTT. It encodes CASSPPMLGDTEAFF.

V usage is TRBV7-8 and J usage is TRBJ2-3; no clear D gene. Trimming took off 2 bases at V and 5 bases at J, with 8 bases between the two ends. Germline values: CDR1 SGHVS, CDR2 FQNEAQ. The CDR3 runs to 13 residues. The CDR3 is CASSLSARDTQYF. Written as DNA, the CDR3 is TGTGCCAGCAGCTTATCTGCTAGAGATACGCAGTATTTT. The full variable domain, completed using reference TRBV7-8 and TRBJ2-3, is GAGVSQSPRYKVAKRGQDVALRCDPISGHVSLFWYQQALGQGPEFLTYFQNEAQLDKSGLPSDRFFAERPEGSVSTLKIQRTQQEDSAVYLCASSLSARDTQYFGPGTRLTVL.

This clonotype was detected a few times. The V gene is TRBV5-1, the J gene TRBJ1-1, with D unclear. This CDR3 has 15 amino acids. Looked up from germline, CDR1 is SGHRS and CDR2 is YFSETQ. V dropped 4 bases and J dropped 4 bases, with 17 bases sitting between them. CDR3 sequence (DNA): TGCGCCAGCAGCATACAACCCCCGGAGGTCACTGAAGCTTTCTTT. Translating gives CASSIQPPEVTEAFF.

In this sample, this clonotype turned up a few times. The V and J genes are TRBV7-9 and TRBJ2-3; D gene ambiguous. Trimming shortened V by 3 bases and J by 2 bases, and 12 bases separated the two germline ends. Germline assignment: CDR1 SEHNR and CDR2 FQNEAQ (reference sequence). CDR3 length equals 15 residues. CDR3 region: CASSFGLTHTDTQYF. DNA of the CDR3: TGTGCCAGCAGCTTTGGGTTAACCCACACAGATACGCAGTATTTT.

This clonotype came up many times. J is TRBJ2-1 and V is TRBV29-1; 7 nucleotides match TRBD2. CDR3 size: 13 residues. V shed 5 bases and J 15 bases; nucleotides not matched to a gene: 16. Germline loops: CDR1 SQVTM, CDR2 ANQGSEA. The CDR3 nucleotides are TGCAGCGTTCGCACTAGCCTGACTAGCAAGGGGTTCTTC. Translation gives CSVRTSLTSKGFF.

This rearrangement joins TRBV4-2 to TRBJ2-1; D possibly corresponds to TRBD2 (6 bases). The V gene lost 0 bases and the J gene lost 5 bases, with 11 bases spanning the gap. The CDR3 has 15 amino acids. Germline CDR1 and CDR2: LGHNA and YNFKEQ. The chain's CDR3 is CASSQDRDSHNEQFF. CDR3 sequence (DNA): TGTGCCAGCAGCCAAGATCGGGACTCGCACAATGAGCAGTTCTTC.

The chain couples TRBV6-5 to TRBJ2-1; maybe TRBD1 (6 bases). The V end was cut by 4 bases, the J end by 0 bases, with 10 bases between. Germline CDR1 reads MNHEY; CDR2 reads SVGAGI. This CDR3 contains 15 residues. The CDR3 reads CASSSQGRSYNEQFF. The DNA of the CDR3 is TGTGCCAGCAGTTCCCAGGGGCGCTCCTACAATGAGCAGTTCTTC.

This clonotype occurred a few times. The genes are TRBV29-1 and TRBJ1-1; D perhaps matches TRBD1 (6 bases). Germline loops: CDR1 SQVTM, CDR2 ANQGSEA. There are 13 residues in the CDR3. V was trimmed by 7 bases and J by 1 base, leaving 13 bases between them. The CDR3: CSGSQGGNTEAFF. In DNA, the CDR3 is TGCAGCGGCTCACAGGGAGGGAACACTGAAGCTTTCTTT.

This clonotype was seen repeatedly, ten times or more. In nucleotides, the CDR3 is TGTGCCAGCTCACAAAGACAGACCGGGGAGCTGTTTTTT. Translating gives CASSQRQTGELFF. The J gene is TRBJ2-2, the V gene TRBV18; D might be TRBD1 (5 bases). The V and J ends lost 4 bases and 5 bases respectively, with 8 bases between them. The CDR3 is 13 residues long. CDR1 KGHSH and CDR2 LQKENI come from the germline V gene.

The rearrangement joins TRBV2 to TRBJ2-3, with 7 bases matching TRBD2. CDR1 and CDR2 (germline): SNHLY, FYNNEI. The CDR3 consists of 13 residues. The J segment lost 5 bases and the V segment lost 7 bases, leaving 6 bases of the junction unmatched. CDR3 in DNA: TGTGCCAGCAATGGGGAGGGGCAAGATACGCAGTATTTT. Amino acids: CASNGEGQDTQYF.

The CDR3 loop reads CSSRGASNQPQHF. The CDR3 DNA sequence: TGCAGCTCTCGGGGGGCGAGCAATCAGCCCCAGCATTTT. This rearrangement joins TRBV20-1 to TRBJ1-5; perhaps TRBD1 as D (6 bases). Germline lookup yields CDR1 DFQATT and CDR2 SNEGSKA (reference sequence). There are 13 residues in the CDR3.

CDR3 DNA sequence: TGTGCCAGCAGGACCGGGACAGGGAATTTCGAGCAGTACTTC. It specifies CASRTGTGNFEQYF. This chain joins TRBV13 and TRBJ2-7; 9 bases map to TRBD1. Germline V gives CDR1 PRHDT, CDR2 FYEKMQ (reference sequence). Germline trimming cut 6 bases from V and 6 bases from J; bases unmatched to any gene: 9. This CDR3 region has 14 residues.

This chain uses TRBV7-9 with TRBJ1-4; D not resolved. This CDR3 contains 15 residues. Trimming took 11 bases from V and 4 from J, leaving 20 bases between them. Germline CDR1 SEHNR, CDR2 FQNEAQ (reference sequence). CDR3 in amino acids: CALRKGSGSNEKLFF. DNA of the CDR3: TGTGCCCTTAGAAAGGGAAGCGGTAGTAATGAAAAACTGTTTTTT.

This chain links TRBV12-3 or TRBV12-4 with TRBJ2-3; D possibly corresponds to TRBD2 (7 bases). The CDR3 spans 14 residues. V was pared by 4 bases and J by 1 base, with 9 bases between. Written as DNA, the CDR3 is TGTGCCAGCAGTTGGGGGGGCGGCACAGATACGCAGTATTTT. This sequence encodes CASSWGGGTDTQYF.

There are a few counts of this clonotype. The gene calls are TRBV20-1 and TRBJ1-3; 8 bases line up with TRBD1. This CDR3 has 12 residues. Trimming cost V 6 bases and J 4 bases; bases outside gene matches: 2. The germline V gene encodes CDR1 DFQATT and CDR2 SNEGSKA (reference sequence). The CDR3 DNA follows: TGCAGTGCGAGACAGGGGGGAAACACCATATATTTT. It is translated as CSARQGGNTIYF.

This clonotype has more than one count but fewer than ten. J is TRBJ1-1 and V is TRBV12-3 or TRBV12-4; TRBD1 agrees at 9 bases. V was pared by 5 bases and J by 5 bases, with 3 bases of the junction left unmatched. CDR3 length: 13 amino acids. The DNA of the CDR3 is TGTGCCAGCAGTCGGGACAGGGAAACTGAAGCTTTCTTT. It is translated as CASSRDRETEAFF.

J is TRBJ1-4 and V is TRBV15; a possible D gene is TRBD1 (6 bases). With 4 bases removed from V and 4 bases from J, the gap between germline ends came to 7 bases. Germline assignment: CDR1 LNHNV and CDR2 YYDKDF (reference sequence). The CDR3 is made up of 13 amino acids. For the CDR3, the DNA is TGTGCCACCAGCAAGGACAGTAATGAAAAACTGTTTTTT. As protein: CATSKDSNEKLFF.

This clonotype was seen only a few times. The chain uses TRBV7-9 and TRBJ2-7; weak D call: TRBD1 (5 bases). V lost 2 bases, J lost 0 bases, and 11 bases lay in between. CDR1 is SEHNR and CDR2 is FQNEAQ in the germline V gene (reference sequence). The CDR3 extends over 15 amino acids. The CDR3 here is CASSLSDISSYEQYF. The CDR3 nucleotides read TGTGCCAGCAGCTTATCGGACATAAGCTCCTACGAGCAGTACTTC.